The entry that follows covers one T cell receptor (beta chain) sequence. CDR1 and CDR2 (germline): MNHEY, SVGAGI. This CDR3 spans 14 amino acids. Trimming pared 0 bases from V and 4 bases from J, leaving 10 bases between. Repertoires were generated with immunoSEQ multiplex PCR, while TCRdb's copy carries only in-frame clones and drops some. The data show 30,000 or so clones, 83% seen once. This sample was included in a study of blood T cell repertoires in COVID-19. What was sequenced was peripheral blood. The genes are TRBV6-5 and TRBJ2-7; D is perhaps TRBD2 (5 bases). The clonotype originates from a man aged 50 to 59 with acute or convalescent COVID-19. The CDR3 loop is CASSYSASKYEQYF. Here the CDR3 DNA reads TGTGCCAGCAGTTACTCAGCTAGCAAGTACGAGCAGTACTTC.